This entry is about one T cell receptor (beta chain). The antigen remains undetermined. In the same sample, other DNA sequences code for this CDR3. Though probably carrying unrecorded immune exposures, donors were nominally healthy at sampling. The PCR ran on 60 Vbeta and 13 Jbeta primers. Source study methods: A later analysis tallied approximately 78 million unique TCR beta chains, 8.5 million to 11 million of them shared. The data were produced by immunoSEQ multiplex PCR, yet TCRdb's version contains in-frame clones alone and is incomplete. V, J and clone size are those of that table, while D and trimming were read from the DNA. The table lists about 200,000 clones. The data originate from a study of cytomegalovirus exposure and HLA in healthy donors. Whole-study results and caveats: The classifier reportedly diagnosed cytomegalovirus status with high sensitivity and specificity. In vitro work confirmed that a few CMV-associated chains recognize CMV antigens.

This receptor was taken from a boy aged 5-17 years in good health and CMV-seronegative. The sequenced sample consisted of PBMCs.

For the CDR3, the DNA is TGTGCCTGGAGCTCCACAGGGAGAGGGGATCAGCCCCAGCATTTT. The encoded protein is CAWSSTGRGDQPQHF. This sequence joins TRBV30 and TRBJ1-5; TRBD1 is a possible D gene (6 bases). This CDR3 contains 15 residues. The V end lost 3 bases, the J end lost 5 bases, and 17 bases lay between the germline ends. Germline V gene data show CDR1 as GTSNPN and CDR2 as SVGIG (reference sequence).